This T cell receptor (beta chain) appears in the sequencing data of a study of blood T cells in healthy people across ages. There are many counts of this clonotype. J lost 3 bases, V lost 6 bases, and 7 bases had no gene match. Germline V gene sequence: CDR1 MDHEN, CDR2 SYDVKM. The CDR3 has 14 amino acids. A second PCR of 7 to 11 cycles used a sample-barcoded 5' primer and a J-beta primer mix. TCRdb analysed the 5' RACE reads with MiXCR anew, one entry per CDR3 protein. The sample has 1.5 million to 2 million distinct CDR3 sequences, over 25% seen once. Sequenced input: blood. The V gene is TRBV28, the J gene TRBJ2-7, with 8 bases that match TRBD2. This TCR derives from a woman in her thirties in good health. The CDR3 coding sequence is TGTGCCAGCAGCCTACTAGCGGAGTTCTACGAGCAGTACTTC. Translating it yields CASSLLAEFYEQYF.